One sample yielded the 27 T cell receptor beta chains listed below, sequenced in a study of neoadjuvant anti-PD-1 for oral cavity cancer. Some clones are missing from TCRdb's copy, which holds only in-frame ones; the method was immunoSEQ multiplex PCR. The sample lists 72,000 or so clones, around 82% occurring once. The sequenced sample was PBMCs, obtained before nivolumab (anti-PD-1) treatment. The receptors come from a person aged 35 to 85 with oral cavity squamous cell carcinoma.

This sequence joins TRBV6-1 and TRBJ2-2; D is possibly TRBD1 or TRBD2 (6 bases each). V shed 6 bases and J shed 0 bases, with 11 bases lying between them. Germline CDR1 reads MNHNS; CDR2 reads SASEGT. The CDR3 extends over 15 amino acids. Written as DNA, the CDR3 is TGTGCCAGCAGGTTGGAGGGGGCGAACACCGGGGAGCTGTTTTTT. Protein product: CASRLEGANTGELFF.

The genes are TRBV30 and TRBJ2-7; D may be TRBD1 (6 bases). Trimming removed 2 bases from V and 6 bases from J, with 17 bases in between. This CDR3 spans 14 amino acids. Germline V gives CDR1 GTSNPN, CDR2 SVGIG (reference sequence). The CDR3 sequence: CAWSLTFPQGEQYF. The CDR3 nucleotides read TGTGCCTGGAGTCTAACTTTTCCACAGGGCGAGCAGTACTTC.

The V and J genes are TRBV6-5 and TRBJ2-1; D remains unclear. The CDR3 loop spans 14 amino acids. Germline CDR1 is MNHEY and CDR2 is SVGAGI. Trimming pared 2 bases from V and 3 bases from J, leaving 8 bases between. The DNA of the CDR3 is TGTGCCAGCAGTTACACCAGACTCTACAATGAGCAGTTCTTC. Its protein is CASSYTRLYNEQFF.

V is TRBV7-2 and J is TRBJ2-5, with 12 bases identical to TRBD2. V was pared by 5 bases and J by 4 bases, with 5 bases of the junction left unmatched. The CDR3 runs to 15 residues. Germline V lookup: CDR1 SGHTA, CDR2 FQGNSA. For the CDR3, the DNA is TGTGCCAGCAGCCCGAGGACTAGCGGGACAGAGACCCAGTACTTC. Amino acids: CASSPRTSGTETQYF.

The chain employs TRBV5-4 and TRBJ2-6; D possibly corresponds to TRBD1 (6 bases). The germline CDR1 and CDR2 sequences are SGHNT and YYREEE (reference sequence). The V gene lost 2 bases and the J gene lost 0 bases, with 6 bases spanning the gap. The CDR3 is 15 residues long. Written as DNA, the CDR3 is TGTGCCAGCAGCTTACAGGGCTCTGGGGCCAACGTCCTGACTTTC. It encodes CASSLQGSGANVLTF.

This clone was detected once. This chain joins TRBV7-9 and TRBJ1-1; a possible D gene is TRBD1 (5 bases). The germline V gene encodes CDR1 SEHNR and CDR2 FQNEAQ (reference sequence). The CDR3 is made up of 15 amino acids. With 5 bases removed from V and 1 base from J, the gap between germline ends came to 14 bases. CDR3 DNA: TGTGCCAGCAGCCTGGGGGTCCTTCGGAACACTGAAGCTTTCTTT. Translating it yields CASSLGVLRNTEAFF.

The chain joins TRBV10-2 to TRBJ2-5, with 7 bases identical to TRBD1. This CDR3 contains 15 residues. The V segment lost 6 bases and the J segment 2 bases; nucleotides outside the gene matches: 9. Germline V lookup: CDR1 WSHSY, CDR2 SAAADI. CDR3 bases: TGCGCCAGCAGCCTCGCGGACAGGCTTCAAGAGACCCAGTACTTC. This translates into CASSLADRLQETQYF.

Concerning this clone itself: This sample includes further DNA sequences coding for the same CDR3. The rearrangement uses TRBV11-2 and TRBJ2-5; maybe TRBD1 (5 bases). V was pared by 1 base and J by 4 bases, with 7 bases between. CDR3 length: 13 residues. Looked up from germline, CDR1 is SGHAT and CDR2 is FQNNGV. CDR3 sequence reads: CASSLGGAETQYF. CDR3 nucleotide sequence: TGTGCCAGCAGCTTAGGGGGCGCAGAGACCCAGTACTTC.

There are a few counts of this clone. The rearrangement links TRBV19 to TRBJ1-5; maybe TRBD1 (5 bases). CDR3 length: 17 residues. Germline loops: CDR1 LNHDA, CDR2 SQIVND (reference sequence). Deletions cut 1 base from V and 6 bases from J, with 19 bases between. CDR3 residues: CASSIGFKEGPGQPQHF. CDR3 DNA sequence: TGTGCCAGTAGTATAGGCTTTAAAGAGGGGCCTGGTCAGCCCCAGCATTTT.

The V gene is TRBV6-5, the J gene TRBJ1-5; unclear D gene. This CDR3 has 14 residues. From germline, CDR1 is MNHEY and CDR2 SVGAGI. The V gene lost 5 bases and the J gene lost 1 base, with 9 bases spanning the gap. CDR3 DNA: TGTGCCAGCAGTCCCACATGGAGCAATCAGCCCCAGCATTTT. Translating gives CASSPTWSNQPQHF.

The rearrangement joins TRBV25-1 to TRBJ1-4, with TRBD1 as a possible D gene (5 bases). This CDR3 comprises 15 residues. From germline, CDR1 is MGHDK and CDR2 SYGVNS. The ends were cut back, 4 bases at V and 8 bases at J, with 17 bases in the middle. CDR3 protein: CASSGFGIEGEKLFF. CDR3 sequence (DNA): TGTGCCAGCAGTGGGTTTGGGATCGAGGGGGAAAAACTGTTTTTT.

The chain links TRBV5-6 to TRBJ1-5; no firm D call. V lost 2 bases to trimming and J lost 3 bases, with 9 bases between them. The germline gives CDR1 SGHDT, CDR2 YYEEEE. CDR3 length: 14 residues. CDR3 sequence reads: CASSFGSPNQPQHF. CDR3 bases: TGTGCCAGCAGCTTCGGGTCACCCAATCAGCCCCAGCATTTT.

This chain joins TRBV5-1 and TRBJ2-7; the match to TRBD1 covers 7 bases. Germline V gene sequence: CDR1 SGHRS, CDR2 YFSETQ. With V trimmed by 6 bases and J by 4 bases, 13 bases remained unmatched. The CDR3 is 15 residues long. The CDR3: CASKGHDRVSYEQYF. In DNA, the CDR3 is TGCGCCAGCAAGGGGCACGACAGGGTGTCGTACGAGCAGTACTTC.

This chain joins TRBV5-1 and TRBJ1-4; 10 positions agree with TRBD1. V gave up 4 bases and J gave up 8 bases; unmatched junction bases: 11. The CDR3 contains 16 residues. CDR1 and CDR2 (germline): SGHRS, YFSETQ. The CDR3 region has the DNA TGCGCCAGCAGCCCATCTCCGACAGGGGGCTCGGAAAAACTGTTTTTT. Its protein product is CASSPSPTGGSEKLFF. Looking up the rest from reference TRBV5-1 and TRBJ1-4 gives the full variable domain: KAGVTQTPRYLIKTRGQQVTLSCSPISGHRSVSWYQQTPGQGLQFLFEYFSETQRNKGNFPGRFSGRQFSNSRSEMNVSTLELGDSALYLCASSPSPTGGSEKLFFGSGTQLSVL.

This clone was seen only once. The J gene is TRBJ2-5, the V gene TRBV7-9, with D unclear. The germline gives CDR1 SEHNR, CDR2 FQNEAQ (reference sequence). The CDR3 spans 15 residues. Trimming stripped 5 bases from V and 3 bases from J, with 16 bases between. The CDR3 bases are TGTGCCAGCAGCGAAGGGTCTCTTTACAAAGAGACCCAGTACTTC. It encodes CASSEGSLYKETQYF.

J is TRBJ2-2 and V is TRBV19, with unresolved D. Germline loops: CDR1 LNHDA, CDR2 SQIVND (reference sequence). This CDR3 is built from 15 residues. Trimming took 7 bases from V and 1 from J, leaving 13 bases between them. CDR3 nucleotide sequence: TGTGCCAGTAATTCCCTCCTAGGGAACACCGGGGAGCTGTTTTTT. Its translation: CASNSLLGNTGELFF.

The genes are TRBV7-9 and TRBJ1-6; unclear D gene. Per germline, CDR1 SEHNR and CDR2 FQNEAQ (reference sequence). The CDR3 totals 12 residues. V was cut by 3 bases and J by 6 bases, with 3 bases left in between. The CDR3 sequence is CASSFPNSPLHF. The CDR3 DNA is TGTGCCAGCAGCTTCCCTAATTCACCCCTCCACTTT.

The chain is built from TRBV25-1 and TRBJ2-4; the D call may be TRBD1 or TRBD2 (5 bases each). Germline assignment: CDR1 MGHDK and CDR2 SYGVNS. The CDR3 extends over 13 amino acids. V was trimmed by 5 bases and J by 10 bases, leaving 15 bases between them. The CDR3 region is CASSYGTRGIQYF. Here the CDR3 DNA reads TGTGCCAGCAGTTATGGGACCAGAGGAATTCAGTACTTC.

This chain joins TRBV21-1 and TRBJ1-5. TRBV21-1 is recorded as a pseudogene. The CDR3 spans 14 residues. The CDR3 DNA sequence: TGTGCCAGCAGCATCGTCGGCCGCAATCAGCCCCAGCATTTT. Protein: CASSIVGRNQPQHF.

This chain uses TRBV28 with TRBJ1-1; the D gene is possibly TRBD1 (5 bases). V was shortened by 6 bases and J by 5 bases, with 16 bases between the two germline ends. Germline CDR1 is MDHEN and CDR2 is SYDVKM. CDR3 length: 14 amino acids. The CDR3 DNA follows: TGTGCCAGCAGCATTCGACAGCGAGAGACTGAAGCTTTCTTT. Translated: CASSIRQRETEAFF.

The V and J genes are TRBV2 and TRBJ2-4; no clear D gene. CDR3 length: 13 residues. Germline assignment: CDR1 SNHLY and CDR2 FYNNEI. V shed 3 bases and J shed 4 bases, with 7 bases lying between them. As DNA, the CDR3 is TGTGCCAGCAGTGAGGCTCCTAAAAACATTCAGTACTTC. As protein: CASSEAPKNIQYF.

The CDR3 sequence is CASKGVSYEQYF. The CDR3 bases are TGTGCCAGCAAGGGGGTCTCCTACGAGCAGTACTTC. This sequence joins TRBV25-1 and TRBJ2-7; D perhaps matches TRBD1 (6 bases). The CDR3 covers 12 residues. Trimming removed 7 bases from V and 0 bases from J, with 7 bases in between. CDR1 is MGHDK and CDR2 is SYGVNS in the germline V gene.

The V call is TRBV13, the J call TRBJ2-7; the D is unclear. Trimming left V 6 bases short and J 1 base short, with 10 bases between. The CDR3 covers 13 residues. CDR1 is PRHDT and CDR2 is FYEKMQ in the germline V gene (reference sequence). The CDR3 spells CASRMRWSYEQYF. The CDR3 DNA sequence: TGTGCCAGCAGAATGAGGTGGTCCTACGAGCAGTACTTC.

The chain carries TRBV5-1 and TRBJ2-2; the D is unclear. The germline V gene encodes CDR1 SGHRS and CDR2 YFSETQ. The CDR3 consists of 15 residues. V was shortened by 1 base and J by 0 bases, with 7 bases between the two germline ends. Here the CDR3 DNA reads TGCGCCAGCAGCTTGTTTGGGGCGAACACCGGGGAGCTGTTTTTT. This translates into CASSLFGANTGELFF.

This chain uses TRBV7-9 with TRBJ2-2; TRBD1 matches at 9 bases. The V gene end was trimmed by 6 bases and the J gene end by 1 base; junction bases not matched to a gene: 12. CDR1 and CDR2 from the germline V gene are SEHNR and FQNEAQ (reference sequence). This CDR3 contains 18 residues. CDR3 amino acids: CASRIRDSTGGNTGELFF. The CDR3, as DNA: TGTGCCAGCAGGATACGAGACTCGACAGGGGGGAACACCGGGGAGCTGTTTTTT.

This chain uses TRBV28 with TRBJ1-2, with 8 bases aligning to TRBD1. V lost 5 bases and J lost 0; bases outside the gene matches: 5. The germline V gene encodes CDR1 MDHEN and CDR2 SYDVKM. The CDR3 is 15 residues long. CDR3 region: CASSITGGANYGYTF. The CDR3 region has the DNA TGTGCCAGCAGTATAACAGGGGGTGCTAACTATGGCTACACCTTC.

V and J are TRBV10-3 and TRBJ1-2; D gene ambiguous. The V end lost 8 bases, the J end lost 0 bases, and 7 bases lay between the germline ends. There are 12 residues in the CDR3. Germline CDR1 is ENHRY and CDR2 is SYGVKD. The CDR3 sequence is CAIGEANYGYTF. In nucleotides, the CDR3 is TGTGCCATCGGCGAGGCTAACTATGGCTACACCTTC.